This TCR beta chain came from a study of Graves' ophthalmopathy and Graves' hyperthyroidism. Amplification of the TCR beta CDR3 regions used RNA transcripts (as template). HTBI-primed first-round RT-PCR preceded second-round multiplex PCR. Each CDR3 protein gets one entry after TCRdb re-called the multiplex PCR reads with MiXCR. There are 1 million to 1.3 million distinct CDR3 sequences in the sample; about two fifths occur only once, and roughly 10% lies in the top ten. Trimming at V came to 0 bases and at J to 6 bases, leaving 9 bases not matched to a gene. The CDR3 consists of 16 residues. Germline lookup yields CDR1 SGHTA and CDR2 FQGNSA. Ages of hyperthyroidism patients ran from 18 to 65, and their diagnoses were new, under 2 months' duration. This clonotype occurred many times.

This clonotype was sampled from an adult man with Graves' hyperthyroidism. The rearrangement links TRBV7-2 to TRBJ2-7; 9 bases agree with TRBD2. The sample consisted of peripheral blood or thyroid tissue (not recorded which). This CDR3 is CASSLASAGGLGEQYF. The CDR3 nucleotides read TGTGCCAGCAGCTTAGCGTCGGCGGGAGGGTTAGGCGAGCAGTACTTC. The full variable domain, rest sourced from reference TRBV7-2 and TRBJ2-7, is GAGVSQSPSNKVTEKGKDVELRCDPISGHTALYWYRQSLGQGLEFLIYFQGNSAPDKSGLPSDRFSAERTGGSVSTLTIQRTQQEDSAVYLCASSLASAGGLGEQYFGPGTRLTVT.